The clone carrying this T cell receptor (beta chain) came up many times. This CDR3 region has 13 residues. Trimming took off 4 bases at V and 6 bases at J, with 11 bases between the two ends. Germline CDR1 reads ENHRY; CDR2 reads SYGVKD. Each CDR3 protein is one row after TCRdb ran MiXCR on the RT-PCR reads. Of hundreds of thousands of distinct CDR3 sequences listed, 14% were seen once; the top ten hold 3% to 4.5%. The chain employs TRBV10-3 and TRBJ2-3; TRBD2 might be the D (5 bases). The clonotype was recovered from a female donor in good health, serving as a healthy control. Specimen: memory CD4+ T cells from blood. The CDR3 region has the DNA TGTGCCATCAGTGTCGACCAGCGGGATACGCAGTATTTT. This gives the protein CAISVDQRDTQYF.